A single sample is the source of the 9 T cell receptor beta chains below, sequenced in a study of Graves' ophthalmopathy and Graves' hyperthyroidism. Transcripts of RNA were the source for amplifying TCR beta CDR3 regions. An initial RT-PCR round employing HTBI primers preceded a second-round multiplex PCR. One entry per CDR3 protein, called by TCRdb with MiXCR from the multiplex PCR reads. The sample lists around 520,000 distinct CDR3 sequences; 35% to 40% were seen once. Sequencing input: peripheral blood or thyroid tissue (not recorded which). Receptors were obtained from an adult man with Graves' hyperthyroidism.

This clonotype was counted many times. The gene calls are TRBV6-5 and TRBJ1-1, with 10 nucleotides matching TRBD1. CDR3 length: 15 amino acids. Trimming removed 6 bases from V and 5 bases from J; junction bases left unmatched: 9. Germline-derived CDR1 and CDR2 are MNHEY and SVGAGI. DNA for the CDR3: TGTGCCAGCAGCTCGACAGGGGGCGCGTGGACTGAAGCTTTCTTT. As protein: CASSSTGGAWTEAFF.

In its sample, this clonotype was seen a few times. The chain employs TRBV5-1 and TRBJ1-3; 9 bases agree with TRBD1. The germline V gene encodes CDR1 SGHRS and CDR2 YFSETQ. V shed 4 bases and J 7 bases; nucleotides not matched to a gene: 3. The CDR3 sequence is 13 residues long. CDR3 sequence (DNA): TGCGCCAGCAGCCCGGGGACAGGGAACACCATATATTTT. This encodes CASSPGTGNTIYF. Supplemented by reference TRBV5-1 and TRBJ1-3, the full variable domain reads KAGVTQTPRYLIKTRGQQVTLSCSPISGHRSVSWYQQTPGQGLQFLFEYFSETQRNKGNFPGRFSGRQFSNSRSEMNVSTLELGDSALYLCASSPGTGNTIYFGEGSWLTVV.

This clonotype was recorded at least ten times. The V call is TRBV10-3, the J call TRBJ2-5; 11 nucleotides match TRBD1. There are 17 residues in the CDR3. J lost 4 bases, V lost 6 bases, and 13 bases had no gene match. Germline loops: CDR1 ENHRY, CDR2 SYGVKD. The CDR3 sequence is CAISRRGGTGGRETQYF. As DNA, the CDR3 is TGTGCCATCAGCAGACGTGGCGGGACAGGGGGTAGAGAGACCCAGTACTTC.

This clonotype was counted many times. The V gene is TRBV7-8, the J gene TRBJ2-7; 11 bases align to TRBD2. CDR3 size: 18 residues. Germline CDR1 SGHVS, CDR2 FQNEAQ. V lost 3 bases and J lost 2; bases outside the gene matches: 12. CDR3 nucleotides: TGTGCCAGCAGCTTCTGGCTGACTAGCGGGGTCGACCCCTACGAGCAGTACTTC. Amino acids: CASSFWLTSGVDPYEQYF.

This clonotype has just a few counts. The DNA of the CDR3 is TGTGCCACCAGCCGGAACGGGGGTATCCCAGATACGCAGTATTTT. It is translated as CATSRNGGIPDTQYF. This chain connects TRBV24-1 to TRBJ2-3; D may be TRBD2 (6 bases). Per germline, CDR1 KGHDR and CDR2 SFDVKD. V lost 7 bases and J lost 4, with 17 bases in between. The CDR3 is 15 residues long.

The table lists this clonotype with many counts. The genes are TRBV29-1 and TRBJ1-4, with 7 bases fitting TRBD1. With 6 bases clipped from V and 8 bases from J, the junction kept 12 bases outside the gene matches. Germline assignment: CDR1 SQVTM and CDR2 ANQGSEA. The CDR3 extends over 14 amino acids. The CDR3 reads CSVTHRGPEEKLFF. The CDR3 DNA follows: TGCAGCGTGACCCACAGGGGACCGGAGGAAAAACTGTTTTTT.

As DNA, the CDR3 is TGTGCCAGCAGTTCCGCCGGGACTAGCGGGGGGCCATCCTACGAGCAGTACTTC. Translation gives CASSSAGTSGGPSYEQYF. The V call is TRBV7-3, the J call TRBJ2-7; 15 bases align to TRBD2. The CDR3 sequence is 18 residues long. V shed 6 bases and J 1 base; nucleotides not matched to a gene: 10. CDR1 is SGHTA, CDR2 FQGTGA, per germline.

This clonotype was found many times. J is TRBJ1-1 and V is TRBV29-1, with D perhaps matching TRBD1 (6 bases). Germline CDR1 reads SQVTM; CDR2 reads ANQGSEA. V was pared by 7 bases and J by 6 bases, with 9 bases between. CDR3 length: 10 residues. The chain's CDR3 is CSAGTSEAFF. DNA for the CDR3: TGCAGCGCTGGGACATCTGAAGCTTTCTTT.

This clonotype has at least ten counts. The rearrangement joins TRBV4-1 to TRBJ2-6, with D possibly TRBD2 on 6 matching bases. This CDR3 region has 15 residues. Germline CDR1 and CDR2: MGHRA and YSYEKL. V dropped 2 bases and J dropped 4 bases, with 9 bases sitting between them. CDR3 in DNA: TGCGCCAGCAGCCAACGGGAGTCCGGGGCCAACGTCCTGACTTTC. It yields the protein CASSQRESGANVLTF.